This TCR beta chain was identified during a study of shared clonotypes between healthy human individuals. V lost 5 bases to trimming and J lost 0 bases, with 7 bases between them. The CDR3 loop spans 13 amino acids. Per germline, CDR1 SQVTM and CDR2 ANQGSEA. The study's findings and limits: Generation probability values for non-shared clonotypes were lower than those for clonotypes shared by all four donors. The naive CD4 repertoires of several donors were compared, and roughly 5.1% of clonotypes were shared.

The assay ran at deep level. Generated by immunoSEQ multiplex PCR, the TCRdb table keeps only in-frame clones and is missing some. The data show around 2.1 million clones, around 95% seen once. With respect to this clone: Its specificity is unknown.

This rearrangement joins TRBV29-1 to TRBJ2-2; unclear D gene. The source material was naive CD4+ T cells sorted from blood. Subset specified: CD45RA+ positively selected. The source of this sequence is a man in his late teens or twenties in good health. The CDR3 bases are TGCAGCGTTTTAGGCACGAACACCGGGGAGCTGTTTTTT. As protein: CSVLGTNTGELFF.